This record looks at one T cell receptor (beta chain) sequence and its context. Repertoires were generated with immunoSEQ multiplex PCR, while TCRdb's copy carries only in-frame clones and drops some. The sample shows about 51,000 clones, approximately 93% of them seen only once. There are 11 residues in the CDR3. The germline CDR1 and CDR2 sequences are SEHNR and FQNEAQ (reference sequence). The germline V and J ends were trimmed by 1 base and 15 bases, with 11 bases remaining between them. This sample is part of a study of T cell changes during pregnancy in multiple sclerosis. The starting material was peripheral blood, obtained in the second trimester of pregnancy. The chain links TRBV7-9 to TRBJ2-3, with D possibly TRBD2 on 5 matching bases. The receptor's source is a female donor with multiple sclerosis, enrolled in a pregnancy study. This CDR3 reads CASSLDGRGYF. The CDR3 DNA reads TGTGCCAGCAGCTTAGATGGCCGGGGATATTTT.